A single sample gave rise to the 9 T cell receptor beta chains below, sequenced in a study of T cells in Graves' hyperthyroidism and ophthalmopathy. Amplification of TCR beta CDR3 regions used RNA as the template. The primer set for the first-round RT-PCR of the TCR CDR3 was HTBI. A single record per CDR3 protein comes from TCRdb applying MiXCR to the multiplex PCR reads. This sample has more than 550,000 distinct CDR3 sequences, with around 19% found just once. The sequencing sample was made of blood. The receptors derive from a woman aged 45-65 years with Graves' hyperthyroidism that later progressed to Graves' ophthalmopathy.

The V and J genes are TRBV4-2 and TRBJ2-2; no clear D gene. This CDR3 spans 18 amino acids. Trimming took off 1 base at V and 5 bases at J, with 20 bases between the two ends. Germline V gene sequence: CDR1 LGHNA, CDR2 YNFKEQ. The CDR3 reads CASSQVRTYPDGTGELFF. The CDR3 nucleotides are TGTGCCAGCAGCCAAGTGCGAACCTACCCCGATGGGACCGGGGAGCTGTTTTTT.

The chain has TRBV27 and TRBJ2-2; TRBD2 matches 15 bases. CDR3 length: 16 residues. V lost 6 bases and J lost 4; bases outside the gene matches: 3. The germline gives CDR1 MNHEY, CDR2 SMNVEV (reference sequence). Here the CDR3 reads CASSGLAGGITGELFF. The CDR3, as DNA: TGTGCCAGCAGCGGACTAGCGGGGGGGATCACCGGGGAGCTGTTTTTT.

Only a few counts were recorded for this clonotype. The chain carries TRBV6-5 and TRBJ1-3; D unclear. V was clipped by 3 bases and J by 0 bases, with 3 bases between them. This CDR3 comprises 13 residues. In germline, CDR1 is MNHEY, CDR2 SVGAGI. CDR3 region: CASSYISGNTIYF. The CDR3 DNA reads TGTGCCAGCAGTTATATCTCTGGAAACACCATATATTTT.

The rearrangement joins TRBV19 to TRBJ1-5; 8 positions match TRBD1. The germline V gene encodes CDR1 LNHDA and CDR2 SQIVND (reference sequence). The length of the CDR3 is 18 residues. V gave up 4 bases and J gave up 0 bases; unmatched junction bases: 11. The CDR3 region has the DNA TGTGCCAGTAGTACTCCCGACAGGGGCCCCGATAGCAATCAGCCCCAGCATTTT. This sequence encodes CASSTPDRGPDSNQPQHF.

V is TRBV13 and J is TRBJ2-3; 10 bases agree with TRBD2. Germline CDR1 and CDR2: PRHDT and FYEKMQ (reference sequence). The ends lost 4 bases at V and 10 bases at J; junction bases unmatched: 5. The CDR3 loop spans 13 amino acids. CDR3 sequence reads: CASSSSGGVAQYF. CDR3 sequence (DNA): TGTGCCAGCAGCTCCAGCGGGGGGGTTGCGCAGTATTTT.

This clonotype was seen at least ten times. In DNA, the CDR3 is TGTGCCAGCAGCCAAGATCTTGAAAAACTGTTTTTT. Translating it yields CASSQDLEKLFF. V is TRBV3-1 and J is TRBJ1-4; D gene uncertain. Trimming took 0 bases from V and 7 from J, leaving 3 bases between them. The germline gives CDR1 LGHDT, CDR2 YNNKEL (reference sequence). The CDR3 extends over 12 amino acids.

The chain employs TRBV18 and TRBJ1-3; D unclear. Germline V gene sequence: CDR1 KGHSH, CDR2 LQKENI. This CDR3 contains 15 residues. Trimming stripped 2 bases from V and 0 bases from J, with 8 bases between. The CDR3 sequence is CASSPTNTSGNTIYF. Here the CDR3 DNA reads TGTGCCAGCTCACCAACGAATACCTCTGGAAACACCATATATTTT.

This clonotype has ten or more counts. V and J are TRBV11-2 and TRBJ1-4; D gene unclear. Germline CDR1 reads SGHAT; CDR2 reads FQNNGV. There are 15 residues in the CDR3. V lost 2 bases and J 8 bases, leaving 15 bases between the germline ends. Here the CDR3 DNA reads TGTGCCAGCAGCTTAATGGCCACTACTGGGGAAAAACTGTTTTTT. The encoded protein is CASSLMATTGEKLFF.

This clonotype came up a few times. The chain is built from TRBV6-1 and TRBJ2-3; tentatively, D is TRBD2 (5 bases). Trimming shortened V by 4 bases and J by 5 bases, and 13 bases separated the two germline ends. This CDR3 is built from 14 residues. Germline assignment: CDR1 MNHNS and CDR2 SASEGT. In nucleotides, the CDR3 is TGTGCCAGCAGTGGAAATTTAGCGAAAGATACGCAGTATTTT. Amino acids: CASSGNLAKDTQYF.